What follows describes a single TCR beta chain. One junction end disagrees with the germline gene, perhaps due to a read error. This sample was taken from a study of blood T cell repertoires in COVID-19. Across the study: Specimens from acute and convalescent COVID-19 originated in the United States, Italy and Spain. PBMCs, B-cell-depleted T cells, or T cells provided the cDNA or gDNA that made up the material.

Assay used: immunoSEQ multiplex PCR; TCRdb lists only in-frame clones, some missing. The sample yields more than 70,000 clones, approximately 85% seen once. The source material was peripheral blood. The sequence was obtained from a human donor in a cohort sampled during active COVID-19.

CDR3 region: CASSGEGADTRYF. In nucleotides, the CDR3 is TGTGCCAGCAGTGGGGAAGGGGCGGATACGCGGTATTTT. The J gene is TRBJ2-3, the V gene TRBV2; the D gene is possibly TRBD1 (5 bases). The CDR3 covers 13 residues. Germline V gives CDR1 SNHLY, CDR2 FYNNEI.